This T cell receptor beta chain appears in the sequencing data of a study of blood T cell repertoires in COVID-19. Whole-study context: In each case, the material was cDNA or gDNA derived from T cells, B-cell-depleted T cells, or PBMCs.

In the original analysis: Estimation of nucleated cell counts relied on the amplification of reference gene primers. Repertoires were generated with immunoSEQ multiplex PCR, while TCRdb's copy carries only in-frame clones and drops some. V, J and clone size reflect that table, while D and trimming were determined from the DNA. Of over 350,000 clones listed, about nine tenths are singletons. The source material was peripheral blood. The receptor comes from a woman in her twenties or thirties with active or convalescent COVID-19.

The CDR3 sequence is CASSLEAGQGEGYTF. In DNA form, the CDR3 reads TGCGCCAGCAGCTTGGAAGCGGGTCAGGGCGAAGGCTACACCTTC. The chain carries TRBV5-1 and TRBJ1-2; a weak D match, TRBD1 (5 bases). V lost 0 bases to trimming and J lost 8 bases, with 17 bases between them. CDR1 SGHRS and CDR2 YFSETQ come from the germline V gene. The CDR3 contains 15 residues.